This is a list of T cell receptor beta chains from one sample in a study of T-cell memory formation after mild COVID-19. TCRdb analysed the 5' RACE reads with MiXCR anew, one entry per CDR3 protein. The repertoire has more than 80,000 distinct CDR3 sequences, 9.5% to 15% of them found once; the top ten carry around 30%. The sample consisted of PBMCs or a T cell subset sorted from them (not recorded which). These TCRs come from an adult woman who had mild COVID-19 (a few samples of this study predate the infection). Cell type and time point are not known. Both conserved end residues are part of each CDR3. A D gene is named only where the DNA matches it firmly. A row's size may be missing; if present it is once, few, many or a size class.

J gene: TRBJ2-1; D gene: NA; V gene: TRBV29-1; clone size: many; CDR3 protein: CSVELGSERNEQFF; CDR3 DNA: TGCAGCGTTGAATTGGGTAGCGAACGCAATGAGCAGTTCTTC
J gene: TRBJ2-7; D gene: NA; V gene: TRBV25-1; clone size: few; CDR3 protein: CASSEIGGSGEQYF; CDR3 DNA: TGTGCCAGCAGTGAAATAGGGGGGTCCGGCGAGCAGTACTTC
J gene: TRBJ1-2; D gene: NA; V gene: TRBV24-1; clone size: NA; CDR3 protein: CATSDRDTGHYGYTF; CDR3 DNA: TGTGCCACCAGTGATAGAGACACAGGCCACTATGGCTACACCTTC
J gene: TRBJ2-1; D gene: TRBD2; V gene: TRBV7-6; clone size: many; CDR3 protein: CASSLEGGWYNEQFF; CDR3 DNA: TGTGCCAGCAGCTTAGAGGGAGGGTGGTACAATGAGCAGTTCTTC
J gene: TRBJ2-7; D gene: TRBD2; V gene: TRBV15; clone size: NA; CDR3 protein: CATMAGVSPGEQYF; CDR3 DNA: TGTGCCACCATGGCGGGAGTTTCCCCTGGCGAGCAGTACTTC
J gene: TRBJ2-5; D gene: TRBD2; V gene: TRBV12-3/TRBV12-4; clone size: NA; CDR3 protein: CASSGREWQETQYF; CDR3 DNA: TGTGCCAGCAGTGGGAGGGAATGGCAAGAGACCCAGTACTTC
J gene: TRBJ2-1; D gene: TRBD2; V gene: TRBV9; clone size: NA; CDR3 protein: CASSVRAGGPDEQFF; CDR3 DNA: TGTGCCAGCAGCGTAAGAGCGGGGGGGCCGGATGAGCAGTTCTTC
J gene: TRBJ2-3; D gene: NA; V gene: TRBV6-4; clone size: NA; CDR3 protein: CASSANGARDTQYF; CDR3 DNA: TGTGCCAGCAGTGCAAACGGGGCAAGAGATACGCAGTATTTT
J gene: TRBJ1-2; D gene: NA; V gene: TRBV19; clone size: NA; CDR3 protein: CASSFNSDCGYTF; CDR3 DNA: TGTGCCAGTTCCTTCAATTCAGACTGTGGCTACACCTTC
J gene: TRBJ2-1; D gene: NA; V gene: TRBV3-1; clone size: few; CDR3 protein: CASTLSGRGYNEQFF; CDR3 DNA: TGTGCCAGCACCCTGTCGGGACGGGGATACAATGAGCAGTTCTTC
J gene: TRBJ1-1; D gene: NA; V gene: TRBV10-3; clone size: NA; CDR3 protein: CAISDNWRDMVTEAFF; CDR3 DNA: TGTGCCATCAGTGACAATTGGAGAGATATGGTCACTGAAGCTTTCTTT
J gene: TRBJ2-2; D gene: TRBD1; V gene: TRBV19; clone size: few; CDR3 protein: CASKMWDRDITGELFF; CDR3 DNA: TGTGCCAGTAAAATGTGGGACAGGGATATAACCGGGGAGCTGTTTTTT
J gene: TRBJ2-7; D gene: NA; V gene: TRBV5-6; clone size: NA; CDR3 protein: CASSLGRTRDEQYF; CDR3 DNA: TGTGCCAGCAGCTTGGGGCGGACAAGGGACGAGCAGTACTTC
J gene: TRBJ2-1; D gene: TRBD2; V gene: TRBV20-1; clone size: many; CDR3 protein: CSASDYEGLAGGNEQFF; CDR3 DNA: TGCAGTGCTAGTGACTATGAAGGACTAGCGGGGGGCAATGAGCAGTTCTTC
J gene: TRBJ2-2; D gene: NA; V gene: TRBV13; clone size: few; CDR3 protein: CASSLPTGTGELFF; CDR3 DNA: TGTGCCAGCAGCTTACCTACAGGCACCGGGGAGCTGTTTTTT
J gene: TRBJ2-7; D gene: TRBD2; V gene: TRBV20-1; clone size: NA; CDR3 protein: CSASPPLLAGGYEQYF; CDR3 DNA: TGCAGTGCTAGCCCCCCGCTACTAGCGGGAGGTTACGAGCAGTACTTC
J gene: TRBJ2-7; D gene: NA; V gene: TRBV11-3; clone size: NA; CDR3 protein: CASSFQGIPYEQYF; CDR3 DNA: TGTGCCAGCAGCTTCCAGGGGATTCCCTACGAGCAGTACTTC
J gene: TRBJ2-7; D gene: NA; V gene: TRBV12-3/TRBV12-4; clone size: NA; CDR3 protein: CASSPGVFYEQYF; CDR3 DNA: TGTGCCAGCAGTCCAGGGGTTTTCTACGAGCAGTACTTC
J gene: TRBJ1-1; D gene: TRBD1; V gene: TRBV30; clone size: once; CDR3 protein: CAWQGAFTEAFF; CDR3 DNA: TGTGCCTGGCAGGGGGCTTTCACTGAAGCTTTCTTT
J gene: TRBJ2-1; D gene: TRBD1; V gene: TRBV4-1; clone size: few; CDR3 protein: CASSQEEGTGGLSEQFF; CDR3 DNA: TGCGCCAGCAGCCAAGAAGAGGGGACAGGGGGTTTGTCTGAGCAGTTCTTC
J gene: TRBJ1-2; D gene: TRBD1; V gene: TRBV6-5; clone size: NA; CDR3 protein: CASTPGWTQGPHGYTF; CDR3 DNA: TGTGCCAGCACCCCGGGGTGGACACAGGGGCCCCATGGCTACACCTTC
J gene: TRBJ2-7; D gene: NA; V gene: TRBV4-1; clone size: many; CDR3 protein: CASSQAGNYEQYF; CDR3 DNA: TGCGCCAGCAGCCAAGCAGGAAACTACGAGCAGTACTTC
J gene: TRBJ1-2; D gene: NA; V gene: TRBV7-2; clone size: few; CDR3 protein: CASSLGTDKGSRKLSF; CDR3 DNA: TGTGCCAGCAGTCTCGGGACGGACAAAGGTTCTAGAAAACTTTCCTTC
J gene: TRBJ2-5; D gene: NA; V gene: TRBV20-1; clone size: many; CDR3 protein: CSARGQSQGETQYF; CDR3 DNA: TGCAGTGCTAGAGGGCAGTCCCAAGGGGAGACCCAGTACTTC
J gene: TRBJ1-1; D gene: NA; V gene: TRBV12-3/TRBV12-4; clone size: NA; CDR3 protein: CASSYTEAFF; CDR3 DNA: TGTGCCAGCAGTTACACTGAAGCTTTCTTT
J gene: TRBJ2-7; D gene: NA; V gene: TRBV20-1; clone size: NA; CDR3 protein: CSARESGRSVYEQYF; CDR3 DNA: TGCAGTGCTAGAGAGTCGGGGAGAAGCGTATACGAGCAGTACTTC
J gene: TRBJ2-2; D gene: TRBD2; V gene: TRBV24-1; clone size: few; CDR3 protein: CATSGRRTSGGADTGELFF; CDR3 DNA: TGTGCCACCAGTGGTCGGAGGACTAGCGGGGGGGCGGACACCGGGGAGCTGTTTTTT
J gene: TRBJ2-7; D gene: TRBD2; V gene: TRBV7-9; clone size: few; CDR3 protein: CASSLVFGRGSYEQYF; CDR3 DNA: TGTGCCAGCAGCTTAGTCTTCGGGAGGGGGTCCTACGAGCAGTACTTC